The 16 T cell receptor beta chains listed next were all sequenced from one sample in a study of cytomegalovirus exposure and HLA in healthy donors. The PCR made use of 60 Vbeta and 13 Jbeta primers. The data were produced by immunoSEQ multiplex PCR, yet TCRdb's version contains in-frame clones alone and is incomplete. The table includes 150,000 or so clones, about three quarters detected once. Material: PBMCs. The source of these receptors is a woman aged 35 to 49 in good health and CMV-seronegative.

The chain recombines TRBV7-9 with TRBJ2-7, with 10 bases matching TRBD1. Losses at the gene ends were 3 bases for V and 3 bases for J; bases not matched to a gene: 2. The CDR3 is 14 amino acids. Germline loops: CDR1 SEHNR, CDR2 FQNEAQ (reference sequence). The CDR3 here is CASSFGQGVYEQYF. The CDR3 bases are TGTGCCAGCAGCTTCGGACAGGGGGTCTACGAGCAGTACTTC.

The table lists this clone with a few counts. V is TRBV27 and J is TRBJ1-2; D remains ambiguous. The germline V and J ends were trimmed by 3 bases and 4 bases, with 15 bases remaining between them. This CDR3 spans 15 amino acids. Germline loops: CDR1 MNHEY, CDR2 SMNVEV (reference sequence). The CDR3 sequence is CASSFPRSGGYGYTF. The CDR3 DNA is TGTGCCAGCAGTTTCCCCAGAAGCGGAGGCTATGGCTACACCTTC.

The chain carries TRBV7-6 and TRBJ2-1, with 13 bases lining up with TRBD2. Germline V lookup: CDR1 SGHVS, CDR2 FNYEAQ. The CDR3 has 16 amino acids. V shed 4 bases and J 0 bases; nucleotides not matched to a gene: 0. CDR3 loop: CASSWTSGGSYNEQFF. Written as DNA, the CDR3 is TGTGCCAGCAGCTGGACTAGCGGGGGCTCCTACAATGAGCAGTTCTTC. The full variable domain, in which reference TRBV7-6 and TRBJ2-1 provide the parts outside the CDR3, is GAGVSQSPRYKVTKRGQDVALRCDPISGHVSLYWYRQALGQGPEFLTYFNYEAQQDKSGLPNDRFSAERPEGSISTLTIQRTEQRDSAMYRCASSWTSGGSYNEQFFGPGTRLTVL.

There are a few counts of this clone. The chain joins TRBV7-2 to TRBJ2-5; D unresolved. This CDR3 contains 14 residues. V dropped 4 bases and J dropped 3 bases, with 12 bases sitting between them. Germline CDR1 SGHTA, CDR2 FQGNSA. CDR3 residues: CASSSIQAEETQYF. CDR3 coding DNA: TGTGCCAGCAGCTCGATCCAAGCCGAAGAGACCCAGTACTTC.

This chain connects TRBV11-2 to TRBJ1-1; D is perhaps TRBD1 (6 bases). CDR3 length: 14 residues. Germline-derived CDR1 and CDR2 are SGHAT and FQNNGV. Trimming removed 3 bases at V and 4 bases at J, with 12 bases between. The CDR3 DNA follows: TGTGCCAGCAGCTTGGGGGGGCTTGGCACTGAAGCTTTCTTT. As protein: CASSLGGLGTEAFF.

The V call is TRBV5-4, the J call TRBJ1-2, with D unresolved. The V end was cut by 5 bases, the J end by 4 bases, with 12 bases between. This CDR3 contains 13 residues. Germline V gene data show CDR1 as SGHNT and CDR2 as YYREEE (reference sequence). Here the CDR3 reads CASSVGRSYGYTF. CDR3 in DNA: TGTGCCAGCAGTGTCGGTCGGAGCTATGGCTACACCTTC.

CDR3 DNA sequence: TGTGCCAGCAGTGAGCGGGACTGGAATGAGCAGTTCTTC. Its protein product is CASSERDWNEQFF. The chain combines TRBV25-1 with TRBJ2-1; tentatively, D is TRBD2 (6 bases). CDR3 length: 13 amino acids. Trimming shortened V by 3 bases and J by 7 bases, and 10 bases separated the two germline ends. The germline gives CDR1 MGHDK, CDR2 SYGVNS.

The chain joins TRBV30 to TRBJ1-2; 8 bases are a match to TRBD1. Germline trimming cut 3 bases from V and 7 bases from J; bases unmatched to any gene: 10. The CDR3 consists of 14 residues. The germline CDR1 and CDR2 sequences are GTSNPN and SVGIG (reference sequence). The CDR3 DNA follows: TGTGCCTGGAGAATAGGACAGGGTAGTGGTGGCTACACCTTC. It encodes CAWRIGQGSGGYTF.

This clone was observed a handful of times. The CDR3 DNA follows: TGCGCCAGCAGCCGGAGGGATGAGCTGTTTTTT. Amino acids: CASSRRDELFF. The chain is built from TRBV4-1 and TRBJ2-2; TRBD2 might be the D (6 bases). The ends were cut back, 4 bases at V and 11 bases at J, with 8 bases in the middle. The CDR3 sequence is 11 residues long. Looked up from germline, CDR1 is MGHRA and CDR2 is YSYEKL.

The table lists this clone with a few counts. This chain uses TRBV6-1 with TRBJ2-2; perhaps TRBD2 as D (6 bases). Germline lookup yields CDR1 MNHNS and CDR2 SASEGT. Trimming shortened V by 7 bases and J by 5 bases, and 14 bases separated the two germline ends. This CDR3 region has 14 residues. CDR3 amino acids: CASNGGETTGELFF. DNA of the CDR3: TGTGCCAGCAACGGCGGGGAGACTACCGGGGAGCTGTTTTTT.

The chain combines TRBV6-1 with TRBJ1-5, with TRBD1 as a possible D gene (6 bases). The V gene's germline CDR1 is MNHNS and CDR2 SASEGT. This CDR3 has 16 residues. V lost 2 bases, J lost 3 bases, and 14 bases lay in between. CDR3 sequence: CASSELPTGDNQPQHF. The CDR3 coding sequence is TGTGCCAGCAGTGAACTCCCGACAGGCGACAATCAGCCCCAGCATTTT.

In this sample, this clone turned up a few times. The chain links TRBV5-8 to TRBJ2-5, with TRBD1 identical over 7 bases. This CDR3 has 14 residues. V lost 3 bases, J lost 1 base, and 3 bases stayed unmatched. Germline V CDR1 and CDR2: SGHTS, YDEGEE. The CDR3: CASSWGQRQETQYF. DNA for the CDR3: TGTGCCAGCAGCTGGGGACAGCGCCAAGAGACCCAGTACTTC.

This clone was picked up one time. CDR3 bases: TGTGCCAGCAACAAAGGGGGAGATACGCAGTATTTT. Translation gives CASNKGGDTQYF. V gene TRBV6-1 combines with J gene TRBJ2-3; D is perhaps TRBD1 (6 bases). Germline lookup yields CDR1 MNHNS and CDR2 SASEGT. The CDR3 runs 12 residues. The V gene lost 7 bases and the J gene lost 5 bases, with 10 bases spanning the gap.

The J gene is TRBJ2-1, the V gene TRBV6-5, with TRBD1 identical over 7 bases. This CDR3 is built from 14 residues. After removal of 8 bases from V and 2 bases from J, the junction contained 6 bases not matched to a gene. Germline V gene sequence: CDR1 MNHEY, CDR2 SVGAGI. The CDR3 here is CASGTGVAYNEQFF. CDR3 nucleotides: TGTGCCAGCGGAACAGGGGTAGCCTACAATGAGCAGTTCTTC.

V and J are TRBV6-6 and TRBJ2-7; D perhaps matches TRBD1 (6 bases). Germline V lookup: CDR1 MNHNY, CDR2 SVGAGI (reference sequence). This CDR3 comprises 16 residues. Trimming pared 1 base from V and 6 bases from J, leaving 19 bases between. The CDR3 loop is CASSYLQGFLSAEQYF. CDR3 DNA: TGTGCCAGCAGTTACTTACAGGGTTTCCTGTCCGCCGAGCAGTACTTC.

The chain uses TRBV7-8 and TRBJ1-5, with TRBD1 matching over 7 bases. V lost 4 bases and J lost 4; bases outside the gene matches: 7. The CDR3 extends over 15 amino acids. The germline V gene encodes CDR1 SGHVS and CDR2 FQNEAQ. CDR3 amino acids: CASSYAQGRNQPQHF. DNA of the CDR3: TGTGCCAGCAGCTACGCACAGGGGCGGAATCAGCCCCAGCATTTT.